This is a list of T cell receptor beta chains from one sample in a study of follicular helper T cells after annual influenza vaccination. The data were produced by immunoSEQ multiplex PCR, yet TCRdb's version contains in-frame clones alone and is incomplete. The sample carries more than 7,500 clones, roughly 90% recorded once. The sequenced sample was CXCR5+ CD38- circulating T follicular helper cells from blood, obtained on the day of influenza vaccination. The receptors were sampled from an adult who received the influenza vaccine. Each CDR3 is given with its conserved first and last residue. D genes are given only for firm matches. Size values are once, few and many counts, or a class for expanded clones, and some rows have none.

>TRBJ1-6|TRBV7-2|.|TRBD1
CASNDRGNSPLHF
TGTGCCAGCAACGACAGGGGTAATTCACCCCTCCACTTT
>TRBJ2-7|TRBV9|.|.
CASSAGTAPYEQYF
TGTGCCAGCAGCGCAGGGACGGCCCCCTACGAGCAGTACTTC
>TRBJ2-5|TRBV30|.|.
CAWSVESRETQYF
TGTGCCTGGAGTGTAGAGTCACGGGAGACCCAGTACTTC
>TRBJ2-3|TRBV2|.|TRBD2
CASRTGLAGGSDTQYF
TGTGCCAGCAGGACCGGACTAGCGGGGGGGTCAGATACGCAGTATTTT
>TRBJ2-3|TRBV7-6|.|.
CASSLGTELLGTDTQYF
TGTGCCAGCAGCTTAGGTACAGAGCTACTGGGCACAGATACGCAGTATTTT
>TRBJ2-7|TRBV19|.|.
CASSTKWGSGEQYF
TGTGCCAGTAGTACCAAATGGGGCTCGGGCGAGCAGTACTTC
>TRBJ1-2|TRBV5-6|.|.
CASSWKAGIGGYTF
TGTGCCAGCAGCTGGAAAGCGGGTATTGGTGGCTACACCTTC
>TRBJ1-3|TRBV28|.|.
CASKSGGNTIYF
TGTGCCAGCAAGTCGGGTGGAAACACCATATATTTT
>TRBJ1-6|TRBV7-9|few|TRBD1
CASTPGQANSPLHF
TGTGCCAGCACACCAGGACAGGCGAATTCACCCCTCCACTTT
>TRBJ1-6|TRBV7-9|.|.
CASSLDRHNSPLHF
TGTGCCAGCAGCTTAGACCGACATAATTCACCCCTCCACTTT
>TRBJ1-2|TRBV5-6|once|TRBD1
CASTGTGDYGYTF
TGTGCCAGCACCGGGACAGGCGACTATGGCTACACCTTC
>TRBJ1-2|TRBV2|few|.
CASNAGIDYGYTF
TGTGCCAGCAACGCAGGGATTGACTATGGCTACACCTTC
>TRBJ1-1|TRBV2|.|TRBD1
CASWDRVYTEAFF
TGTGCCAGCTGGGACAGGGTTTACACTGAAGCTTTCTTT
>TRBJ2-7|TRBV10-3|.|.
CAISESGGSYEQYF
TGTGCCATCAGTGAGTCTGGCGGGTCGTACGAGCAGTACTTC
>TRBJ2-3|TRBV4-3|.|TRBD1
CASSKTGGHTQYF
TGCGCCAGCAGCAAAACAGGGGGCCATACGCAGTATTTT
>TRBJ2-7|TRBV4-1|.|TRBD2
CASSPQASGEHEQYF
TGCGCCAGCAGCCCACAGGCTAGCGGGGAACACGAGCAGTACTTC
>TRBJ2-7|TRBV5-1|.|TRBD1
CASSLGTGGVGRSSYEQYF
TGCGCCAGCAGCTTGGGGACAGGGGGCGTGGGTCGAAGCTCCTACGAGCAGTACTTC
>TRBJ2-6|TRBV2|.|.
CASSKEANSGANVLTF
TGTGCCAGCAGTAAGGAAGCAAACTCTGGGGCCAACGTCCTGACTTTC
>TRBJ1-3|TRBV5-1|.|.
CASKSASSGNTIYF
TGCGCCAGCAAATCGGCATCCTCTGGAAACACCATATATTTT
>TRBJ2-3|TRBV18|.|.
CASSPRAASGGTDTQYF
TGTGCCAGCTCACCACGGGCCGCCTCTGGGGGCACAGATACGCAGTATTTT
>TRBJ2-1|TRBV11-3|.|.
CASSLQGFNEQFF
TGTGCCAGCAGCTTACAAGGGTTCAATGAGCAGTTCTTC
>TRBJ2-7|TRBV18|.|TRBD1
CASSPTTQTGTGTYEQYF
TGTGCCAGCTCACCCACGACACAAACCGGGACAGGGACATACGAGCAGTACTTC
>TRBJ2-7|TRBV13|.|.
CASSFSSYEQYF
TGTGCCAGCAGCTTTTCATCCTACGAGCAGTACTTC
>TRBJ2-5|TRBV19|.|TRBD2
CASESGGSQETQYF
TGTGCCAGTGAATCGGGGGGGAGCCAAGAGACCCAGTACTTC
>TRBJ2-1|TRBV7-9|.|.
CASSRQVQFF
TGTGCCAGCAGCCGACAGGTGCAGTTCTTC
>TRBJ1-5|TRBV5-1|few|TRBD1
CASSLGQGGNQPQHF
TGCGCCAGCAGCTTGGGACAGGGGGGCAATCAGCCCCAGCATTTT
>TRBJ2-3|TRBV6-5|.|.
CASRPPGTDTQYF
TGTGCCAGCAGACCCCCGGGCACAGATACGCAGTATTTT
>TRBJ2-1|TRBV5-1|.|.
CASSLGQSYNEQFF
TGCGCCAGCAGCTTGGGACAGAGCTACAATGAGCAGTTCTTC
>TRBJ1-2|TRBV30|.|.
CAWSVTRGVSTF
TGTGCCTGGAGTGTAACGAGGGGAGTATCTACCTTC
>TRBJ2-2|TRBV19|.|.
CASSIGGVPGELFF
TGTGCCAGTAGTATAGGAGGGGTCCCCGGGGAGCTGTTTTTT
>TRBJ1-6|TRBV11-2|.|TRBD1
CASSTLPGDRDSPLHF
TGTGCCAGCAGCACACTCCCGGGGGACAGGGACTCACCCCTCCACTTT
>TRBJ1-1|TRBV10-3|.|.
CAISSVPGRTPAGGTEAFF
TGTGCCATCTCGTCAGTACCAGGACGGACACCCGCCGGGGGGACTGAAGCTTTCTTT
>TRBJ2-2|TRBV6-5|.|.
CASSYEGLTGELFF
TGTGCCAGCAGTTACGAGGGGCTCACCGGGGAGCTGTTTTTT
>TRBJ2-7|TRBV28|once|TRBD2
CASIAGISYEQYF
TGTGCCAGCATAGCGGGCATCTCCTACGAGCAGTACTTC
>TRBJ1-1|TRBV28|.|.
CASSPYFGSGNRAFF
.
>TRBJ2-3|TRBV7-2|.|.
CASSYTDTQYF
TGTGCCAGCAGTTACACAGATACGCAGTATTTT
>TRBJ1-6|TRBV11-3|.|.
CASSLARDSPLHF
TGTGCCAGCAGCTTAGCCAGGGATTCACCCCTCCACTTT
>TRBJ2-3|TRBV5-4|.|.
CASSYTSRVDTQYF
TGTGCCAGCAGCTACACTAGTAGGGTAGATACGCAGTATTTT
>TRBJ2-3|TRBV5-1|.|.
CASSSNAGSSTDTQYF
TGCGCCAGCAGCTCGAACGCGGGGTCCAGCACAGATACGCAGTATTTT
>TRBJ2-5|TRBV5-1|once|TRBD2
CASTSGGVQETQYF
TGCGCCAGCACTAGCGGGGGGGTCCAAGAGACCCAGTACTTC
>TRBJ1-1|TRBV19|.|.
CASFQGPLRTNTEAFF
TGTGCCAGTTTTCAGGGGCCCTTGAGGACGAACACTGAAGCTTTCTTT
>TRBJ1-2|TRBV7-2|.|.
CASSLVRDGYTF
TGTGCCAGCAGCTTAGTAAGGGATGGCTACACCTTC
>TRBJ2-3|TRBV15|.|.
CATFSGRGGAPADTQYF
TGTGCCACCTTCTCAGGGAGGGGGGGGGCCCCGGCAGATACGCAGTATTTT
>TRBJ2-7|TRBV18|.|TRBD1
CASTAGQGDREQYF
TGTGCCAGCACGGCGGGACAGGGGGATAGAGAGCAGTACTTC
>TRBJ2-6|TRBV27|.|.
CASRRSGANVLTF
TGTGCCAGCAGAAGGTCTGGGGCCAACGTCCTGACTTTC
>TRBJ1-3|TRBV18|.|TRBD1
CASSLGQATSGNTIYF
TGTGCCAGCTCACTAGGACAGGCGACCTCTGGAAACACCATATATTTT
>TRBJ1-5|TRBV6-1|.|TRBD1
CASSATDREGQPQHF
TGTGCCAGCAGTGCTACTGACAGGGAAGGTCAGCCCCAGCATTTT
>TRBJ1-2|TRBV2|.|.
CASRGQYLNYGYTF
TGTGCCAGCAGAGGACAGTACCTTAACTATGGCTACACCTTC
>TRBJ2-1|TRBV7-9|.|TRBD1
CASSWGQDAGDEQFF
TGTGCCAGCAGCTGGGGACAGGACGCTGGCGATGAGCAGTTCTTC
>TRBJ1-1|TRBV2|.|.
CASRGEGFDTEAFF
TGTGCCAGCAGAGGGGAAGGGTTCGACACTGAAGCTTTCTTT
>TRBJ2-7|TRBV7-3|.|TRBD2
CASSLSASGSSYEQYF
TGTGCCAGCAGCTTAAGTGCTAGCGGAAGCTCCTACGAGCAGTACTTC
>TRBJ2-2|TRBV30|.|.
CAWSRQGGELFF
TGTGCCTGGAGTAGGCAGGGCGGGGAGCTGTTTTTT
>TRBJ2-1|TRBV6-5|.|.
CASSPPGGPREQFF
TGTGCCAGCAGTCCCCCCGGGGGACCGCGTGAGCAGTTCTTC
>TRBJ2-7|TRBV19|.|TRBD2
CASTALAGRGDEQYF
TGTGCCAGTACCGCCCTAGCGGGGAGGGGAGACGAGCAGTACTTC
>TRBJ2-3|TRBV5-1|.|.
CASERQFTDTQYF
TGCGCCAGCGAACGACAGTTCACAGATACGCAGTATTTT
>TRBJ1-5|TRBV7-9|few|.
CASSQNNQPQHF
TGTGCCAGCAGCCAGAACAATCAGCCCCAGCATTTT
>TRBJ2-3|TRBV10-3|.|.
CAISEFTDTQYF
TGTGCCATCAGTGAGTTCACAGATACGCAGTATTTT
>TRBJ1-1|TRBV20-1|.|TRBD1
CSARLTGIAFF
TGCAGTGCCAGATTGACAGGGATCGCTTTCTTT
>TRBJ1-2|TRBV6-4|.|.
CASSDLGSGGYTF
TGTGCCAGCAGTGACTTGGGCAGTGGCGGCTACACCTTC